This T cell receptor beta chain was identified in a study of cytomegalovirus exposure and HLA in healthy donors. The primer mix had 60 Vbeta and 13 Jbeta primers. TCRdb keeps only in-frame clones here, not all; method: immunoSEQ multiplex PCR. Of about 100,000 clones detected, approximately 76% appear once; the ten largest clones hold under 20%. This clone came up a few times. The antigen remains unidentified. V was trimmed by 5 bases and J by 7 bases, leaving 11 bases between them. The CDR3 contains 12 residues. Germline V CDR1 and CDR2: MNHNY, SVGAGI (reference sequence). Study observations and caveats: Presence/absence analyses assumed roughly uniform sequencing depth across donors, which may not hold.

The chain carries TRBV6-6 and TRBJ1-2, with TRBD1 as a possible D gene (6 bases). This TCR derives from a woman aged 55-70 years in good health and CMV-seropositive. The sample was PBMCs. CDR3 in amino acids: CASSPQQGGYTF. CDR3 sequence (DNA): TGTGCCAGCAGTCCACAACAGGGTGGCTACACCTTC.